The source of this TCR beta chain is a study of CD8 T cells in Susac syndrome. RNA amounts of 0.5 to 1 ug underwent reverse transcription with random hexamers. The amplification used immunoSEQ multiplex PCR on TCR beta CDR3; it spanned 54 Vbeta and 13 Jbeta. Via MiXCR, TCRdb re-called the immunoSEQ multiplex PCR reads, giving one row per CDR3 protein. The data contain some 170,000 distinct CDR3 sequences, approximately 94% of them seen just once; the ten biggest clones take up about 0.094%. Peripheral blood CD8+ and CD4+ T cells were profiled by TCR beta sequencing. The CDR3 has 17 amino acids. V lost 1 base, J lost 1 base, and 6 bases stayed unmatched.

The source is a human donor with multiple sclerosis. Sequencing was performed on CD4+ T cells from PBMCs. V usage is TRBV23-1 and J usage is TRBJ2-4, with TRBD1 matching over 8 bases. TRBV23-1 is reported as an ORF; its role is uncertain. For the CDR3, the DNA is TGCGCCAGCAGTCAATACCAGGGGGCTTTCGCCAAAAACATTCAGTACTTC. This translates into CASSQYQGAFAKNIQYF.